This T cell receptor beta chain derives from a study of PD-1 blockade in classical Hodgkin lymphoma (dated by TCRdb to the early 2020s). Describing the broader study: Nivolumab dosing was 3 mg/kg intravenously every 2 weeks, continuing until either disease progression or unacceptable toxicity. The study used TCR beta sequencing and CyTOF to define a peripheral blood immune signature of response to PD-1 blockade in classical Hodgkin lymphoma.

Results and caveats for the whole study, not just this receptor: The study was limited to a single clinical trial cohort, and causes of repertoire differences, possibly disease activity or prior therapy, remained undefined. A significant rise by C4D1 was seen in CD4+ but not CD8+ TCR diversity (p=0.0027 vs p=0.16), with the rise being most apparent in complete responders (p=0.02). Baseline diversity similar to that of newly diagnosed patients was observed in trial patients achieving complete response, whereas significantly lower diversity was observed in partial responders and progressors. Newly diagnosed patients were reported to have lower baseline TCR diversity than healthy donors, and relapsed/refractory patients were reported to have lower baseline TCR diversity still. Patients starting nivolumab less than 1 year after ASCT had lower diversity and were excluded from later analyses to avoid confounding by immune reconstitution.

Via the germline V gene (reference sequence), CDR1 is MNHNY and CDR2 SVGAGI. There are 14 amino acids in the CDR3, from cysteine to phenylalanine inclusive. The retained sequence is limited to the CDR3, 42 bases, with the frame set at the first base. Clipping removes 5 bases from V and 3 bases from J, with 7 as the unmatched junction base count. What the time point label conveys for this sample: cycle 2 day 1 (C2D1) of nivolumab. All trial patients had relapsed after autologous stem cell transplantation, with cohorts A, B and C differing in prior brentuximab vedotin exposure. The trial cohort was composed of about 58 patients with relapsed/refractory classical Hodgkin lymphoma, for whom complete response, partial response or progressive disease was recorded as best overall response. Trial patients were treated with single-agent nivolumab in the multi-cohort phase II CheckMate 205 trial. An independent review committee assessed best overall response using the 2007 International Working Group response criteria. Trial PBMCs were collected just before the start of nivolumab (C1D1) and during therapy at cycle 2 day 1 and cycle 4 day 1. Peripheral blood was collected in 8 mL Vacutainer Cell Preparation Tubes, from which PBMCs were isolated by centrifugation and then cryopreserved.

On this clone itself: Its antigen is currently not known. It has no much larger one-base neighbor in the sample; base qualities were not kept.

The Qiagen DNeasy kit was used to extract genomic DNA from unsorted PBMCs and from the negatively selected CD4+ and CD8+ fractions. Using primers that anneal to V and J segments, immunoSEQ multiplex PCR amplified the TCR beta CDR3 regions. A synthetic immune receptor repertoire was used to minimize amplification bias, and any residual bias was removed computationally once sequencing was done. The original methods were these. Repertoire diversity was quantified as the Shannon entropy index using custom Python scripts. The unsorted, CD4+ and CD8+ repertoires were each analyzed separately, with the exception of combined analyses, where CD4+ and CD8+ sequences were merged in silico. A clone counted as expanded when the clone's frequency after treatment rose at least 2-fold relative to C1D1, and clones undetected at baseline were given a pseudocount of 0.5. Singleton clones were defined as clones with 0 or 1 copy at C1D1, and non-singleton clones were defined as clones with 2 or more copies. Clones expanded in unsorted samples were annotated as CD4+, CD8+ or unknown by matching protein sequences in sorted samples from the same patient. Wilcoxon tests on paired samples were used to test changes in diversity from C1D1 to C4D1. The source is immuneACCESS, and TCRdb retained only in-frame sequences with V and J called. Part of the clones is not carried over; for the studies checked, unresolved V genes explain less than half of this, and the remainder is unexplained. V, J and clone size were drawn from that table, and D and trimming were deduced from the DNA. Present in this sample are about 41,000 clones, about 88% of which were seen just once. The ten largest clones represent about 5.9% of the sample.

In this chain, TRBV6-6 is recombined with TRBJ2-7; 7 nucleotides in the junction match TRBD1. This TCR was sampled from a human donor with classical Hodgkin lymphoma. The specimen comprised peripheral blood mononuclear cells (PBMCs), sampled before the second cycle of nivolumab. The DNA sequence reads TGTGCCAGCAGTGCGAGACAGGGAATCTACGAGCAGTACTTC. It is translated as CASSARQGIYEQYF.